This T cell receptor (beta chain) is drawn from a study of blood T cell repertoires in COVID-19. The assay was immunoSEQ multiplex PCR, and TCRdb's table has in-frame clones only and misses some. This sample yields about 280,000 clones, of which approximately 91% are seen a single time; 2.2% belongs to the top ten. Sequencing was done on a sample of peripheral blood. The receptor was derived from a man aged 50-59 years with acute or convalescent COVID-19.

In DNA, the CDR3 is TGTGCCAGCAGCCAACAGGTGTGGCAGGCCCAAGAGACCCAGTACTTC. It yields the protein CASSQQVWQAQETQYF. V gene TRBV4-2 combines with J gene TRBJ2-5; D unclear. The V and J ends lost 2 bases and 1 base respectively, with 14 bases between them. The CDR3 has 16 residues. From germline, CDR1 is LGHNA and CDR2 YNFKEQ.